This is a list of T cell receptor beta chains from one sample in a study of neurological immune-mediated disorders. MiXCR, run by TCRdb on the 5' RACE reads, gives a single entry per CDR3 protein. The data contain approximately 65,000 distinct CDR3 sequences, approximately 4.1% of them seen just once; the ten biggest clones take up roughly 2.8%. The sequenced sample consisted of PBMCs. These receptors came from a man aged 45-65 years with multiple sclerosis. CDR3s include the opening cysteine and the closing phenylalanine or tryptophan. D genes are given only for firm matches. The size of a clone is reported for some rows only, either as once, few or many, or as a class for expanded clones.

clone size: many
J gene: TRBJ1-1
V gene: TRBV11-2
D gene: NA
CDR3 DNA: TGTGCCAGCAGCTTCTCCCCCCCACAAGCTTTCTTT
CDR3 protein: CASSFSPPQAFF

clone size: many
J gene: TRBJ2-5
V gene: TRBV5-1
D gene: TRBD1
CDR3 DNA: TGCGCCAGCAGCTTTCGGCGGGACAGGGACGCTGAGACCCAGTACTTC
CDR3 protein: CASSFRRDRDAETQYF

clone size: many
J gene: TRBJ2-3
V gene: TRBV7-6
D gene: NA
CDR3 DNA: TGTGCCAGCAGCGCGACTAGCCGGGGGGCGCGTGTAGATACGCAGTATTTT
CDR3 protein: CASSATSRGARVDTQYF

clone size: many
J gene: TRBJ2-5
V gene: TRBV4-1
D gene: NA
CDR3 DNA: TGCGCCAGCAGCCAGAGGACAGACCAAGAGACCCAGTACTTC
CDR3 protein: CASSQRTDQETQYF

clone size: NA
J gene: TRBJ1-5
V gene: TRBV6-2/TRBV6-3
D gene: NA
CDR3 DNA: TGTGCCAGCAGAGAAGGGGGTCCGGATCAGCCCCAGAATTTT
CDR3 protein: CASREGGPDQPQNF

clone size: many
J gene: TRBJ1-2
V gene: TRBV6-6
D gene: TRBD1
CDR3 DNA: TGTGCCAGCAGTTATGAGACAGGGGACTATGGCTACACCTTC
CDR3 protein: CASSYETGDYGYTF

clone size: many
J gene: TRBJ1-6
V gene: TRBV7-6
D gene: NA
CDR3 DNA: TGTGCCAGTGGACAGTCCTATAATTCACCCCTCCACTTT
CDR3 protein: CASGQSYNSPLHF

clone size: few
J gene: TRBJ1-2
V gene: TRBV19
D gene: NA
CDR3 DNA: TGTGCCAGTAGTATAGTACGGGGGCTCGGCTACACCTTC
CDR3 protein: CASSIVRGLGYTF

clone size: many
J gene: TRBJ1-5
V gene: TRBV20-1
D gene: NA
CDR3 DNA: TGCAGTGCTAGAGAGTTACAGGGAAGTCAGCCCCAGCATTTT
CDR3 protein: CSARELQGSQPQHF

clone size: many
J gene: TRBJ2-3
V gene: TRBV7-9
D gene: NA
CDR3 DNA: TGTGCCAGCACCACTCTTGGGGGTAGCACAGATACGCAGTATTTT
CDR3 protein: CASTTLGGSTDTQYF

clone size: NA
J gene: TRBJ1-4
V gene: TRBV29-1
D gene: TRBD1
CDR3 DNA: TGCAGCGTTAGAGACAGGGTCGGCGAAAAACTGTTTTTT
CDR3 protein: CSVRDRVGEKLFF

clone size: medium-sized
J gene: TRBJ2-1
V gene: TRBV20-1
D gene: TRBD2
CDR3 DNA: TGCTCTTGTAAAGGTGGGGGGGAAAATGAGCAGTTCTTC
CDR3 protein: CSCKGGGENEQFF

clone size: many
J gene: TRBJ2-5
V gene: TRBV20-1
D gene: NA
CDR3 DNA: TGCAGTGCCAAGAGGGGGGCAGGAGAAGAGACCCAGTACTTC
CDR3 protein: CSAKRGAGEETQYF

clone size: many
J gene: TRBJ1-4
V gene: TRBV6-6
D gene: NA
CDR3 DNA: TGTGCCAGCAGGAAGGGCGCAACTAATGAAAAACTGTTTTTT
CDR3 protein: CASRKGATNEKLFF

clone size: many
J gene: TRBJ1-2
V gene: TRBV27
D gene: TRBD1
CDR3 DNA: TGTGCCAGCAGTCTGGAACAGGGGAGTCACTATGGCTACACCTTC
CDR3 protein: CASSLEQGSHYGYTF

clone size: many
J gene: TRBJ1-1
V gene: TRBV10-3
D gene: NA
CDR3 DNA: TGTGCCATCAGTGCCACAGGAGGGACGGTGAACACTGAAGCTTTCTTT
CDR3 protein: CAISATGGTVNTEAFF

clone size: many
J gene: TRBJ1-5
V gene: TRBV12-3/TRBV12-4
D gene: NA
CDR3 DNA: TGTGCCAGCAGTTTATCGGGGAGCAATCAGCCCCAGAATTTT
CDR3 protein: CASSLSGSNQPQNF

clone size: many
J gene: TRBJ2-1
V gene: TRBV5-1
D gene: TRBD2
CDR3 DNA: TGCGCCAGCAGCTTGGGGCTAGCGGGGCCACGGGAGCAGTTCTTC
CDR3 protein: CASSLGLAGPREQFF

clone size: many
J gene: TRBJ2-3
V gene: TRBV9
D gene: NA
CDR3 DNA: TGTGCCAGCAGCGTAGAGGGGAATGAGGGACCCTCGGAGGGGGATACGCAGTATTTT
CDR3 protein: CASSVEGNEGPSEGDTQYF

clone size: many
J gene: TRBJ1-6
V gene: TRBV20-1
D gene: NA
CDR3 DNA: TGCAGTGCTACCCTCCCATCGGGAACACTTCAATCACCCCTCCACTTT
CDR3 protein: CSATLPSGTLQSPLHF

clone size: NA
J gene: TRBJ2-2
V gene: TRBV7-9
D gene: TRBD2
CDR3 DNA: TGTGCCAGCAGCTTATTTCCTCGGGAGGCCACCGGGGAGCTGTTTTTT
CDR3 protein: CASSLFPREATGELFF

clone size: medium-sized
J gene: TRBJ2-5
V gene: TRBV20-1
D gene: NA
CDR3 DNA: TGCAGTGCGAGGAGGGACCAAGAGACCCAGTACTTC
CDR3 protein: CSARRDQETQYF

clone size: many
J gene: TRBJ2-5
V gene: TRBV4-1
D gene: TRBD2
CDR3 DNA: TGCGCCAGCAGCCAAGATCCCGGGGGGGCTGAGACCCAGTACTTC
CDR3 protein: CASSQDPGGAETQYF

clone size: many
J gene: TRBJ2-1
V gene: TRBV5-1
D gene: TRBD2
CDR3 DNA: TGCGCCAGCAGCACTAGCGGGGGGCAGAAGCAGTTCTTC
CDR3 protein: CASSTSGGQKQFF

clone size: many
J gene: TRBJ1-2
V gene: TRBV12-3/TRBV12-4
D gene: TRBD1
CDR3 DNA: TGTGCCAGCAGTCCCGGGACAGACTATGGCTACACCTTC
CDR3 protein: CASSPGTDYGYTF

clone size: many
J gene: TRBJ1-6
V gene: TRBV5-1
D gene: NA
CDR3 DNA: TGCGCCAGCAGCTTGAAGGGCAGTGACAATTCACCCCTCCACTTT
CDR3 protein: CASSLKGSDNSPLHF

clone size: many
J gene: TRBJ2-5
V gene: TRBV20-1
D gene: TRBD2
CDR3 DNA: TGCAGTGCTAGCGCTAGCGGGGAAGAGACCCAGTACTTC
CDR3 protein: CSASASGEETQYF

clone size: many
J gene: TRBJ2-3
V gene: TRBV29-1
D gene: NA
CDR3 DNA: TGCAGCTTATCTAGCGGAAGGGGGGCAGATACGCAGTATTTT
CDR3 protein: CSLSSGRGADTQYF

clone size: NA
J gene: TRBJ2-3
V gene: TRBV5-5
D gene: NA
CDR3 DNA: TGTGCCAGCAGCTTGGTGGCAGGGGAGGCAGATACGCAGTATTTT
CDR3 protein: CASSLVAGEADTQYF

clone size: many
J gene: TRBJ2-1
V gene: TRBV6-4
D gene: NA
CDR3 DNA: TGTGCCAGCAGTGACTCAGGGCGGAGGAATGAGCAGTTCTTC
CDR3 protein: CASSDSGRRNEQFF

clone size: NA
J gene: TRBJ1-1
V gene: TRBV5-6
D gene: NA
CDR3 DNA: TGTGCCAGCAATTACTGGACAGCCGTTAGTCCTATGAACACTGAAGCTTTCTTT
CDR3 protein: CASNYWTAVSPMNTEAFF

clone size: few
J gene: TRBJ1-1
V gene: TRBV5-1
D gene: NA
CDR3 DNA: TGCGCCAGCAGCTTGGCAGGGTTTCACACTGAAGCTTTCTTT
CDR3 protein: CASSLAGFHTEAFF

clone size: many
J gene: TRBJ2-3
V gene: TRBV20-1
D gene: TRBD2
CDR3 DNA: TGCAGTGCTATAAGTGGGGGGGGAGATACGCAGTATTTT
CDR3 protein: CSAISGGGDTQYF

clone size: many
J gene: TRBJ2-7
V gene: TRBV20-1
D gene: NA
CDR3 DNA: TGCAGTGCTAGAACTCGACCGGGACTGAGAAACTACGAGCAGTACTTC
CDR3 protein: CSARTRPGLRNYEQYF

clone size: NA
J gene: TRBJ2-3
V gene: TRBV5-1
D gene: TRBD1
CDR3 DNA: TGCGCCAGCAGCTTACCTAGGACAGGATCCACAGATACGCAGTATTTT
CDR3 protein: CASSLPRTGSTDTQYF

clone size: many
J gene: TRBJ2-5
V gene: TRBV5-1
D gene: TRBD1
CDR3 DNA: TGCGCCAGCAGCTTGAACAGGGGTGAGACCCAGTACTTC
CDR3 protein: CASSLNRGETQYF

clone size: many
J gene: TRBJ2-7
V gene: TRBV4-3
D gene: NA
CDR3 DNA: TGCGCCAGCAGCCAACAAACAGGGTATCGACGCGAGCAGTACTTC
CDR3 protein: CASSQQTGYRREQYF

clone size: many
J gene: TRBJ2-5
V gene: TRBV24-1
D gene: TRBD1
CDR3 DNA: TGTGCCACCAGTGATTTGGGAGGGACAGGTAGGGAGACCCAGTACTTC
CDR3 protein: CATSDLGGTGRETQYF

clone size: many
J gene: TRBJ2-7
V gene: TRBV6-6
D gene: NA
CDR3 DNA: TGTGCCAGCAGTTACTGGGAAGCAGGTTTGGAATACGAGCAGTACTTC
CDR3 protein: CASSYWEAGLEYEQYF

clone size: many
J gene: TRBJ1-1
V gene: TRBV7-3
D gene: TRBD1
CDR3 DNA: TGTGCCAGCAGCGAAGGGGGCGGATACACTGAAGCTTTCTTT
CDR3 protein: CASSEGGGYTEAFF

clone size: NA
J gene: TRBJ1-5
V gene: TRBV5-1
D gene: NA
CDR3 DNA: TGCGCCAGCAGCTGGCAGGGAGATCAGCCCCAGAATTTT
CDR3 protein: CASSWQGDQPQNF

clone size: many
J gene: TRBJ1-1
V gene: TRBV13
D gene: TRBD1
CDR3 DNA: TGTGCCAGCAGTCCATTGGATTGGGCGGCGGGACAGGGCGACTTGAACACTGAAGCTTTCTTT
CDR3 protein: CASSPLDWAAGQGDLNTEAFF

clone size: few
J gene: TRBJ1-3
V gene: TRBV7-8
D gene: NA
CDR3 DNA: TGTGCCAGCAGCTTAGCGCCGGGGTACTCTGGAAACACCATATATTTT
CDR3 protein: CASSLAPGYSGNTIYF

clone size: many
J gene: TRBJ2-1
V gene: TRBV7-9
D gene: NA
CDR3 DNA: TGTGCCAGCAGCTTAGGGGCCCTGAGAGCGCAGGATGAGCAGTTCTTC
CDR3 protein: CASSLGALRAQDEQFF

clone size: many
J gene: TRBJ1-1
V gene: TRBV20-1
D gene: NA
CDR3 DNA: TGCAGTGCTAGAGATCAAATTAGACAGGCGGGTACTGAAGCTTTCTTT
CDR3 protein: CSARDQIRQAGTEAFF

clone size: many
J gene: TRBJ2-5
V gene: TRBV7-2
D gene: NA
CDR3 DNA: TGTGCCAGCAGCTTAAATACAGCCGAAGAGACCCAGTACTTC
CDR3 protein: CASSLNTAEETQYF

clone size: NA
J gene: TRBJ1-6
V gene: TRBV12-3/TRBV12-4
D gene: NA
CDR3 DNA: TGTGCCAGCAGTTTAAATGGGGAGGCCGCGTCACCCCTCCACTTT
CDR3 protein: CASSLNGEAASPLHF

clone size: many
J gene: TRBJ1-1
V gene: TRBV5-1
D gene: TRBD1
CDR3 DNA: TGCGCCAGCAGAGGAACAGGGGGGACCAACATGAACACTGAAGCTTTCTTT
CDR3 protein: CASRGTGGTNMNTEAFF

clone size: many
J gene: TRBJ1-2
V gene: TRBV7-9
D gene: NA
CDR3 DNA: TGTGCCAGCAGCTTAGGTGCCCGATCATACTATGGCTACACCTTC
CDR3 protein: CASSLGARSYYGYTF

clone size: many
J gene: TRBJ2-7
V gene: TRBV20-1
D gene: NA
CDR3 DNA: TGCAGTGCTAGAGATGCGTTGACAGGCGGGGTGGGCGAGCAGTACTTC
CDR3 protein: CSARDALTGGVGEQYF